This entry is about one T cell receptor beta chain. This sample was included in a study of blood T cell repertoires in COVID-19. V gave up 4 bases and J gave up 2 bases, with 13 bases separating them. CDR1 is SGHRS, CDR2 YFSETQ, per germline. The CDR3 loop spans 15 amino acids. Profiling relied on immunoSEQ multiplex PCR, and the TCRdb table lists in-frame clones only, not all of them. The data hold 35,000 to 45,000 clones, with approximately 90% observed a single time. The sequence derives from a human donor in a cohort sampled during active COVID-19. The chain has TRBV5-1 and TRBJ2-1; the D gene is possibly TRBD1 (6 bases). The sample consisted of peripheral blood. The CDR3 DNA is TGCGCCAGCAGCGAGACAGGATTGACCTACAATGAGCAGTTCTTC. It specifies CASSETGLTYNEQFF. Supplemented by reference TRBV5-1 and TRBJ2-1, the full variable domain reads KAGVTQTPRYLIKTRGQQVTLSCSPISGHRSVSWYQQTPGQGLQFLFEYFSETQRNKGNFPGRFSGRQFSNSRSEMNVSTLELGDSALYLCASSETGLTYNEQFFGPGTRLTVL.